This TCR beta chain was sequenced during a study of control samples from healthy donors and cancer patients (dated by TCRdb to the early 2020s). This clone was recorded once. No antigen is known for it. No much larger clone exists at a distance of one base, and base qualities are not known. The library was generated by the immunoSEQ multiplex PCR assay. Entries here come from immuneACCESS through TCRdb and include only in-frame sequences with V and J called. Some clones fail to appear in such tables; in the studies checked, an unresolved V gene covers under half of the shortfall, and the cause of the remainder is unknown. This sample gives some 150,000 clones in total; approximately 94% of them show up just once. Less than 15% of the sample is held by the ten biggest clonotypes. The CDR1 and CDR2 encoded by the germline V gene are SGHRS and YFSETQ. The CDR3, cysteine through phenylalanine, is 17 amino acids long. Solely the CDR3 DNA is kept, with 51 bases framed from the first base. V loses 4 bases of germline sequence and J loses 0 bases, and the interval between the two ends is 14 bases.

The rearranged chain carries TRBV5-1 and TRBJ2-6, and the D gene may be TRBD1, 6 bases matching. The specimen was PBMCs. The receptor's source is a man aged 55 to 70 with colorectal cancer. The CDR3 here reads CASSIGQFSSGANVLTF. The base sequence is TGCGCCAGCAGCATAGGACAGTTTTCCTCTGGGGCCAACGTCCTGACTTTC.